These 25 T cell receptor beta chains came from one sample sequenced in a study of cytomegalovirus exposure and HLA in healthy donors. Using immunoSEQ multiplex PCR, the repertoire was profiled, and TCRdb retains in-frame clones only, with some absent. Altogether a few hundred thousand clones are present, roughly 85% being singletons, with the ten largest covering 0.7% to 0.85%. The sequencing input was PBMCs. Source of these receptors: a woman younger than 35 in good health and CMV-seronegative.

The V and J genes are TRBV13 and TRBJ2-7; TRBD1 matches 8 bases. With V trimmed by 5 bases and J by 0 bases, 6 bases remained unmatched. CDR3 length: 15 amino acids. The germline gives CDR1 PRHDT, CDR2 FYEKMQ (reference sequence). CDR3 region: CASSPGQGNSYEQYF. The CDR3 DNA reads as TGTGCCAGCAGCCCTGGACAGGGAAACTCCTACGAGCAGTACTTC.

This clone was seen more than once but under ten times. This chain's CDR3 is CASSQDRGRHYEQYF. The CDR3 coding sequence is TGCGCCAGCAGCCAGGACAGGGGACGCCACTACGAGCAGTACTTC. The chain has TRBV4-3 and TRBJ2-7, with 9 bases lining up with TRBD1. Germline loops: CDR1 LGHNA, CDR2 YSLEER. CDR3 size: 15 residues. V shed 3 bases and J 3 bases; nucleotides not matched to a gene: 6.

The V and J genes are TRBV7-2 and TRBJ2-7; 7 bases map to TRBD2. The CDR3 has 15 amino acids. J gave up 2 bases and V 1 base, and 5 bases lay outside the gene matches. Per the germline V gene, CDR1 is SGHTA and CDR2 is FQGNSA. In nucleotides, the CDR3 is TGTGCCAGCAGCTTAGGCGGTGGGGGGGCCTACGAGCAGTACTTC. Translation: CASSLGGGGAYEQYF.

The genes are TRBV4-3 and TRBJ2-7, with 7 bases fitting TRBD1. This CDR3 comprises 14 residues. Losses at the gene ends were 4 bases for V and 3 bases for J; bases not matched to a gene: 6. CDR1 LGHNA and CDR2 YSLEER come from the germline V gene. In DNA form, the CDR3 reads TGCGCCAGCAGCCGGACCGGGACAGACTACGAGCAGTACTTC. As protein: CASSRTGTDYEQYF.

V gene TRBV25-1 combines with J gene TRBJ1-5; D may be TRBD1 (6 bases). The CDR3 is 15 amino acids. The V end was cut by 6 bases, the J end by 4 bases, with 16 bases between. Germline V lookup: CDR1 MGHDK, CDR2 SYGVNS. CDR3 sequence reads: CASSQQGWDNQPQHF. CDR3 DNA sequence: TGTGCCAGCAGCCAACAGGGTTGGGATAATCAGCCCCAGCATTTT.

The chain links TRBV9 to TRBJ2-3; TRBD2 agrees at 10 bases. J gave up 4 bases and V 0 bases, and 5 bases lay outside the gene matches. From germline, CDR1 is SGDLS and CDR2 YYNGEE. The CDR3 has 16 amino acids. CDR3 bases: TGTGCCAGCAGCGTAGCCTCTAGCGGGAGAGCAGATACGCAGTATTTT. As protein: CASSVASSGRADTQYF. The full variable domain, rest sourced from reference TRBV9 and TRBJ2-3, is DSGVTQTPKHLITATGQRVTLRCSPRSGDLSVYWYQQSLDQGLQFLIQYYNGEERAKGNILERFSAQQFPDLHSELNLSSLELGDSALYFCASSVASSGRADTQYFGPGTRLTVL.

This CDR3 reads CASSFPAGERFGYTF. CDR3 DNA sequence: TGTGCCAGCAGTTTCCCGGCAGGGGAGAGGTTTGGCTACACCTTC. The rearrangement links TRBV28 to TRBJ1-2; perhaps TRBD1 as D (6 bases). This CDR3 region has 15 residues. The ends were cut back, 3 bases at V and 7 bases at J, with 18 bases in the middle. Germline-derived CDR1 and CDR2 are MDHEN and SYDVKM.

The chain carries TRBV2 and TRBJ1-1; D is undetermined. Trimming cost V 7 bases and J 6 bases, with 21 bases left between them. Germline V gene lookup returns CDR1 SNHLY and CDR2 FYNNEI. There are 15 residues in the CDR3. This CDR3 is CASIDEERFRSEAFF. The DNA of the CDR3 is TGTGCCAGCATCGACGAGGAACGTTTTCGCTCTGAAGCTTTCTTT.

The chain uses TRBV4-2 and TRBJ2-7, with 11 bases aligning to TRBD2. With 1 base clipped from V and 0 bases from J, the junction kept 2 bases outside the gene matches. Germline CDR1 and CDR2: LGHNA and YNFKEQ. The CDR3 is 16 residues long. The CDR3 region has the DNA TGTGCCAGCAGCCAAGCCGGACTAGCGGGCTCCTACGAGCAGTACTTC. Translating it yields CASSQAGLAGSYEQYF.

V and J are TRBV4-2 and TRBJ2-3; TRBD2 matches at 13 bases. The V gene end was trimmed by 1 base and the J gene end by 0 bases; junction bases not matched to a gene: 4. Germline V CDR1 and CDR2: LGHNA, YNFKEQ. The CDR3 is 18 amino acids. The CDR3 loop is CASSQATGLAGSTDTQYF. CDR3 sequence (DNA): TGTGCCAGCAGCCAAGCCACGGGACTAGCGGGGAGCACAGATACGCAGTATTTT.

The J gene is TRBJ1-5, the V gene TRBV28; D may be TRBD1 (5 bases). Germline values: CDR1 MDHEN, CDR2 SYDVKM. The V and J ends lost 5 bases and 4 bases respectively, with 18 bases between them. This CDR3 spans 16 amino acids. Here the CDR3 DNA reads TGTGCCAGCAGTGTGGGGGGGAGAGGAGGGAATCAGCCCCAGCATTTT. Translated, it gives CASSVGGRGGNQPQHF.

This sequence joins TRBV4-2 and TRBJ2-7; 8 positions agree with TRBD2. The CDR3 has 16 amino acids. V shed 4 bases, J shed 2 bases, and the junction held 10 bases outside the gene matches. Per germline, CDR1 LGHNA and CDR2 YNFKEQ. This CDR3 is CASSLQAGEGTYEQYF. The CDR3 DNA sequence: TGTGCCAGCAGCCTGCAAGCGGGAGAGGGAACCTACGAGCAGTACTTC.

This sequence joins TRBV9 and TRBJ2-1; TRBD1 might be the D (6 bases). The CDR3 length is 15 residues. Trimming stripped 4 bases from V and 0 bases from J, with 11 bases between. The germline V gene encodes CDR1 SGDLS and CDR2 YYNGEE. The CDR3 bases are TGTGCCAGCAGCCCCCAGGGGAGCTCCTACAATGAGCAGTTCTTC. Translating gives CASSPQGSSYNEQFF.

The sample holds one count of this clone. Other DNA sequences in the same sample also yield this CDR3. The J gene is TRBJ2-2, the V gene TRBV7-2, with a possible D match to TRBD1 (5 bases). V was shortened by 3 bases and J by 1 base, with 9 bases between the two germline ends. Germline CDR1 reads SGHTA; CDR2 reads FQGNSA. The CDR3 totals 15 residues. In DNA, the CDR3 is TGTGCCAGCAGCTTGGGTACAGGGAACACCGGGGAGCTGTTTTTT. This sequence encodes CASSLGTGNTGELFF.

The chain links TRBV19 to TRBJ2-7; the match to TRBD2 covers 9 bases. The CDR3 covers 16 residues. Trimming removed 4 bases from V and 4 bases from J; junction bases left unmatched: 11. Germline CDR1 is LNHDA and CDR2 is SQIVND (reference sequence). DNA of the CDR3: TGTGCCAGTAGTACCACTTACAGCGGGGGGCTTTACGAGCAGTACTTC. This sequence encodes CASSTTYSGGLYEQYF.

As for this clone: A junction end diverges from the germline sequence, so it may reflect a read error. The gene calls are TRBV29-1 and TRBJ1-4, with D unresolved. CDR3 length: 17 amino acids. Per germline, CDR1 SQVTM and CDR2 ANQGSEA. The CDR3 spells CSVVSRFFVCTSEKLFF. The CDR3, as DNA: TGCAGCGTTGTGTCGCGGTTCTTCGTTTGCACTAGTGAAAAACTGTTTTTT. The variable domain in full, with the rest retrieved from reference TRBV29-1 and TRBJ1-4, is SAVISQKPSRDICQRGTSLTIQCQVDSQVTMMFWYRQQPGQSLTLIATANQGSEATYESGFVIDKFPISRPNLTFSTLTVSNMSPEDSSIYLCSVVSRFFVCTSEKLFFGSGTQLSVL.

The chain has TRBV5-1 and TRBJ2-3, with D possibly being TRBD1 (6 bases). V lost 1 base to trimming and J lost 1 base, with 19 bases between them. The CDR3 covers 18 residues. Germline values: CDR1 SGHRS, CDR2 YFSETQ. The CDR3 DNA is TGCGCCAGCAGCTTGCGACGACCCACCGCAGGGGGCACAGATACGCAGTATTTT. Translation: CASSLRRPTAGGTDTQYF.

This chain connects TRBV29-1 to TRBJ2-1; 14 bases agree with TRBD2. This CDR3 comprises 18 residues. V lost 5 bases, J lost 1 base, and 10 bases stayed unmatched. The germline V gene has CDR1 SQVTM and CDR2 ANQGSEA. CDR3 residues: CSVSGTSGRGGSYNEQFF. The DNA of the CDR3 is TGCAGCGTTTCCGGGACTAGCGGGAGAGGGGGGTCCTACAATGAGCAGTTCTTC.

The gene calls are TRBV7-2 and TRBJ1-1, with 7 positions matching TRBD1. The CDR3 has 14 amino acids. V shed 4 bases, J shed 1 base, and the junction held 3 bases outside the gene matches. Germline V gives CDR1 SGHTA, CDR2 FQGNSA. The CDR3 is CASSYGTANTEAFF. In DNA, the CDR3 is TGTGCCAGCAGCTATGGGACAGCGAACACTGAAGCTTTCTTT.

The chain carries TRBV6-5 and TRBJ2-5, with 7 bases fitting TRBD2. The CDR3 has 13 amino acids. Germline assignment: CDR1 MNHEY and CDR2 SVGAGI. The ends lost 5 bases at V and 3 bases at J; junction bases unmatched: 3. In nucleotides, the CDR3 is TGTGCCAGCAGTCTAGCGGTTAAAGAGACCCAGTACTTC. Protein product: CASSLAVKETQYF.

J is TRBJ2-2 and V is TRBV6-5, with D uncertain. V was clipped by 2 bases and J by 2 bases, with 3 bases between them. This CDR3 is built from 13 residues. Germline CDR1 is MNHEY and CDR2 is SVGAGI. The CDR3 sequence is CASSYSNTGELFF. As DNA, the CDR3 is TGTGCCAGCAGTTACAGCAACACCGGGGAGCTGTTTTTT.

The chain carries TRBV5-1 and TRBJ1-2, with TRBD1 matching 11 bases. Germline V gene lookup returns CDR1 SGHRS and CDR2 YFSETQ. The length of the CDR3 is 16 residues. The ends lost 0 bases at V and 4 bases at J; junction bases unmatched: 5. The DNA for the CDR3 is TGCGCCAGCAGCTTGGGGGACGGACAGGGGGCCTATGGCTACACCTTC. This encodes CASSLGDGQGAYGYTF.

This rearrangement joins TRBV6-1 to TRBJ1-1; 7 positions match TRBD1. The CDR3 loop spans 13 amino acids. V was clipped by 7 bases and J by 1 base; unmatched bases: 3. CDR1 and CDR2 (germline): MNHNS, SASEGT. The CDR3 sequence: CASIRTGNTEAFF. DNA of the CDR3: TGTGCCAGCATTAGGACAGGGAACACTGAAGCTTTCTTT.

The chain is built from TRBV6-5 and TRBJ1-4; D is unresolved. The CDR3 totals 14 residues. Germline-derived CDR1 and CDR2 are MNHEY and SVGAGI. Trimming removed 9 bases from V and 8 bases from J, with 19 bases in between. In DNA, the CDR3 is TGTGCCAGTTCCCTAACTCCCCCCTGGGAAAAACTGTTTTTT. Amino acids: CASSLTPPWEKLFF.

V and J are TRBV10-1 and TRBJ2-7, with 7 bases lining up with TRBD1. The CDR3 extends over 15 amino acids. CDR1 is WNHNN, CDR2 SYGVQD, per germline (reference sequence). The V and J ends lost 7 bases and 2 bases, in that order; junction bases with no gene match: 11. CDR3 region: CASMAQLRGPYEQYF. CDR3 sequence (DNA): TGCGCCAGCATGGCCCAGTTGAGGGGGCCCTACGAGCAGTACTTC.